This T cell receptor (beta chain) was captured by sequencing in a study of T cells in Graves' hyperthyroidism and ophthalmopathy. Study-level points and caveats: Most clonotypes that expanded in the thyroid above 0.001 also showed up in blood.

This clonotype was detected ten times or more. Its antigen is not identified. Researchers took RNA transcripts and amplified the TCR beta CDR3 regions from them. First-round RT-PCR with HTBI primers amplified the TCR CDR3 region. TCRdb used MiXCR to reprocess the multiplex PCR reads, holding one entry per CDR3 protein. The sample records some 460,000 distinct CDR3 sequences, approximately 15% being singletons. Subjects aged 18 to 65 presented with newly diagnosed hyperthyroidism of less than 2 months' duration. V was trimmed by 8 bases and J by 2 bases, leaving 13 bases between them. From germline, CDR1 is SNHLY and CDR2 FYNNEI. The CDR3 is made up of 13 amino acids.

The receptor's source is a woman aged 18-29 years with Graves' hyperthyroidism. Sequencing used blood. The J gene is TRBJ2-7, the V gene TRBV2, with unresolved D. CDR3 bases: TGTGCCAGCCATCTCCAACCCCCCTACGAGCAGTACTTC. As protein: CASHLQPPYEQYF.